The clone carrying this T cell receptor (beta chain) was detected a few times. Antigen specificity is unknown. Sample-barcoded 5' priming and a J-beta primer mix drove a second PCR of roughly 6 to 12 cycles. Researchers report that each sample yielded at least 2.5 million CDR3-containing paired-end reads. TCRdb reanalysed the 5' RACE reads using MiXCR and keeps one entry per CDR3 protein. The data show about a million distinct CDR3 sequences, roughly 47% seen once. There were at least 5.5 micrograms of total RNA extracted from every sample. This entry belongs to a study of blood T cells in healthy people across ages. General observations from the study: Among long-lived donors, naive CD4+ cells were more numerous and diversity higher than in aged donors. Those diversity estimates obtained from one million T cells were thought to be underestimates.

Specimen: blood. The sequence was obtained from a woman aged 55-70 years in good health.

The CDR3 spells CASSLGLMGQPQHF. CDR3 DNA: TGTGCCAGCAGCTTAGGTCTCATGGGACAGCCCCAGCATTTT. This chain uses TRBV7-2 with TRBJ1-5; no reliable D call. Germline-derived CDR1 and CDR2 are SGHTA and FQGNSA. The V gene lost 1 base and the J gene lost 7 bases, with 11 bases spanning the gap. CDR3 length: 14 amino acids.